These 25 T cell receptor beta chains came from one sample sequenced in a study of radiotherapy plus CTLA-4 blockade in lung cancer. Here immunoSEQ multiplex PCR was the method, and the copy in TCRdb shows in-frame clones only, minus some. The table lists about 76,000 clones, 84% of them singletons. This sample comprised peripheral blood, obtained from a patient treated with radiotherapy plus ipilimumab. These receptors were collected from a human donor with non-small cell lung cancer who had stable disease on radiotherapy plus ipilimumab.

This clone was found once. This chain joins TRBV5-1 and TRBJ2-3; D gene ambiguous. V lost 6 bases to trimming and J lost 0 bases, with 11 bases between them. Germline V gene lookup returns CDR1 SGHRS and CDR2 YFSETQ. The CDR3 loop spans 14 amino acids. The chain's CDR3 is CASTQSSSTDTQYF. CDR3 sequence (DNA): TGCGCCAGCACGCAATCTTCTAGCACAGATACGCAGTATTTT.

A word on this clone: Distinct nucleotide sequences in the sample also encode this CDR3. This rearrangement joins TRBV6-5 to TRBJ2-3; TRBD1 matches 9 bases. The CDR3 runs to 13 residues. The junction had 5 bases not matched to a gene; V was cut back by 6 bases and J by 7 bases. Germline V CDR1 and CDR2: MNHEY, SVGAGI. The CDR3 region is CASRTQGAYTQYF. CDR3 sequence (DNA): TGTGCCAGCAGGACACAGGGGGCTTATACGCAGTATTTT.

The chain links TRBV7-8 to TRBJ1-6, with D unresolved. The length of the CDR3 is 17 residues. The V and J ends lost 5 bases and 8 bases respectively, with 22 bases between them. Per the germline V gene, CDR1 is SGHVS and CDR2 is FQNEAQ. The CDR3 sequence: CASSPPHGGPGDSPLHF. CDR3 sequence (DNA): TGTGCCAGCAGCCCACCTCATGGAGGGCCTGGGGATTCACCCCTCCACTTT.

This chain links TRBV9 with TRBJ2-4; D unresolved. Per germline, CDR1 SGDLS and CDR2 YYNGEE. The CDR3 runs to 13 residues. The V end lost 0 bases, the J end lost 8 bases, and 9 bases lay between the germline ends. CDR3 sequence: CASSVAKNDIQYF. The DNA of the CDR3 is TGTGCCAGCAGCGTAGCAAAGAACGACATTCAGTACTTC.

The chain links TRBV4-2 to TRBJ1-2; the match to TRBD1 covers 12 bases. The CDR3 sequence is 19 residues long. V dropped 3 bases and J dropped 3; count of bases not matched to a gene: 14. The germline V gene has CDR1 LGHNA and CDR2 YNFKEQ. DNA for the CDR3: TGTGCCAGCAGCCATGGTAATCCCGGGACAGGGGGCAAGGACTATGGCTACACCTTC. Translated, it gives CASSHGNPGTGGKDYGYTF.

The rearrangement uses TRBV4-1 and TRBJ2-1; 13 bases agree with TRBD2. Germline loops: CDR1 MGHRA, CDR2 YSYEKL. The CDR3 runs to 18 residues. Trimming took 1 base from V and 2 from J; bases not matched to a gene: 5. This chain's CDR3 is CASSQVPGLAGPYNEQFF. CDR3 coding DNA: TGCGCCAGCAGCCAAGTCCCGGGACTAGCGGGACCCTACAATGAGCAGTTCTTC.

The V gene is TRBV21-1, the J gene TRBJ2-7. TRBV21-1 is termed a pseudogene. The CDR3 loop spans 14 amino acids. This CDR3 reads CASSKDRIREEQYF. DNA of the CDR3: TGTGCCAGCAGCAAAGACAGGATCAGGGAGGAGCAGTACTTC.

The rearrangement uses TRBV6-5 and TRBJ2-2, with TRBD1 as a possible D gene (6 bases). This CDR3 region has 14 residues. Trimming removed 6 bases from V and 4 bases from J, with 12 bases in between. Germline-derived CDR1 and CDR2 are MNHEY and SVGAGI. The DNA of the CDR3 is TGTGCCAGCAGACGGGACATTTCCACCGGGGAGCTGTTTTTT. This sequence encodes CASRRDISTGELFF.

This chain joins TRBV2 and TRBJ2-1, with 7 bases lining up with TRBD2. The junction had 1 base not matched to a gene; V was cut back by 8 bases and J by 6 bases. CDR3 length: 11 amino acids. The germline V gene has CDR1 SNHLY and CDR2 FYNNEI. The CDR3 reads CASGGGNEQFF. CDR3 DNA sequence: TGTGCCAGCGGCGGGGGCAATGAGCAGTTCTTC. The whole variable domain, filled in from reference TRBV2 and TRBJ2-1, reads EPEVTQTPSHQVTQMGQEVILRCVPISNHLYFYWYRQILGQKVEFLVSFYNNEISEKSEIFDDQFSVERPDGSNFTLKIRSTKLEDSAMYFCASGGGNEQFFGPGTRLTVL.

The chain is built from TRBV6-5 and TRBJ2-5, with unresolved D. The CDR3 length is 15 residues. Trimming took off 0 bases at V and 0 bases at J, with 8 bases between the two ends. Germline V gene lookup returns CDR1 MNHEY and CDR2 SVGAGI. The CDR3 here is CASSYSIGDQETQYF. CDR3 nucleotide sequence: TGTGCCAGCAGTTACTCGATTGGGGACCAAGAGACCCAGTACTTC.

The rearrangement uses TRBV2 and TRBJ2-7; 16 nucleotides align to TRBD2. V shed 6 bases, J shed 7 bases, and the junction held 3 bases outside the gene matches. Germline CDR1 SNHLY, CDR2 FYNNEI. There are 14 residues in the CDR3. The CDR3: CASRGLAGGKEQYF. The DNA of the CDR3 is TGTGCCAGCAGGGGACTAGCGGGGGGGAAAGAGCAGTACTTC. The whole variable domain, filled in from reference TRBV2 and TRBJ2-7, reads EPEVTQTPSHQVTQMGQEVILRCVPISNHLYFYWYRQILGQKVEFLVSFYNNEISEKSEIFDDQFSVERPDGSNFTLKIRSTKLEDSAMYFCASRGLAGGKEQYFGPGTRLTVT.

For the CDR3, the DNA is TGTGCCAGCTCACCGTCCAGGGATCTTGGAAACACCATATATTTT. The encoded protein is CASSPSRDLGNTIYF. This sequence joins TRBV18 and TRBJ1-3, with D perhaps TRBD1 (5 bases). V was shortened by 3 bases and J by 3 bases, with 12 bases between the two germline ends. Germline values: CDR1 KGHSH, CDR2 LQKENI. The CDR3 length is 15 residues.

The rearrangement joins TRBV5-1 to TRBJ2-1; either TRBD1 or TRBD2 may fit D (5 bases each). V dropped 0 bases and J dropped 6 bases, with 13 bases sitting between them. The germline V gene has CDR1 SGHRS and CDR2 YFSETQ. The CDR3 sequence is 15 residues long. The CDR3 DNA is TGCGCCAGCAGCTTGGAGGTAGCGAGGGGCAATGAGCAGTTCTTC. As protein: CASSLEVARGNEQFF.

The CDR3: CASSVLPVGEQYF. CDR3 sequence (DNA): TGTGCCAGCAGCGTATTACCCGTAGGGGAGCAGTACTTC. This rearrangement joins TRBV9 to TRBJ2-7; D is ambiguous. Between the trimmed V and J ends, which lost 1 base and 7 bases, there was a span of 12 bases. There are 13 residues in the CDR3. CDR1 SGDLS and CDR2 YYNGEE come from the germline V gene. Looking up the rest from reference TRBV9 and TRBJ2-7 gives the full variable domain: DSGVTQTPKHLITATGQRVTLRCSPRSGDLSVYWYQQSLDQGLQFLIQYYNGEERAKGNILERFSAQQFPDLHSELNLSSLELGDSALYFCASSVLPVGEQYFGPGTRLTVT.

The chain has TRBV6-5 and TRBJ1-2, with 10 bases lining up with TRBD1. Germline V gene lookup returns CDR1 MNHEY and CDR2 SVGAGI. This CDR3 region has 15 residues. V lost 6 bases, J lost 1 base, and 5 bases stayed unmatched. CDR3 sequence reads: CASSPTGGLNYGYTF. CDR3 sequence (DNA): TGTGCCAGCAGCCCGACAGGGGGCCTTAACTATGGCTACACCTTC.

The V gene is TRBV5-1, the J gene TRBJ1-5; D gene ambiguous. With 2 bases removed from V and 2 bases from J, the gap between germline ends came to 14 bases. Germline CDR1 is SGHRS and CDR2 is YFSETQ. This CDR3 region has 16 residues. CDR3 in DNA: TGCGCCAGCAGCTTACCGCCCTTAGAGGGCAATCAGCCCCAGCATTTT. Translation: CASSLPPLEGNQPQHF.

The CDR3 loop reads CASSSPSAGAKNIQYF. DNA of the CDR3: TGTGCCAGCAGTAGCCCGTCAGCGGGAGCCAAAAACATTCAGTACTTC. The chain combines TRBV28 with TRBJ2-4; perhaps TRBD2 as D (6 bases). The CDR3 is 16 residues long. V was clipped by 5 bases and J by 0 bases, with 14 bases between them. Germline V gene lookup returns CDR1 MDHEN and CDR2 SYDVKM.

The V gene is TRBV5-1, the J gene TRBJ1-1; the D is unclear. The V gene's germline CDR1 is SGHRS and CDR2 YFSETQ. The CDR3 has 12 residues. The germline V and J ends were trimmed by 2 bases and 5 bases, with 7 bases remaining between them. The CDR3 is CASSFGGTEAFF. The CDR3 DNA follows: TGCGCCAGCAGCTTCGGTGGTACTGAAGCTTTCTTT.

V usage is TRBV30 and J usage is TRBJ2-3; 9 bases are a match to TRBD2. This CDR3 is 14 amino acids long. V trimming: 3 bases; J trimming: 5 bases; junction bases outside the gene matches: 6. The germline V gene has CDR1 GTSNPN and CDR2 SVGIG (reference sequence). The CDR3 nucleotides read TGTGCCTGGAGGGAAGCGGGGGGAATAGATACGCAGTATTTT. Its translation is CAWREAGGIDTQYF.

This chain links TRBV6-6 with TRBJ2-5; 13 bases are shared with TRBD2. Germline assignment: CDR1 MNHNY and CDR2 SVGAGI (reference sequence). This CDR3 has 14 amino acids. The trim removed 5 bases at V and 5 bases at J, leaving 2 bases unmatched. The CDR3 is CASSTTSGGETQYF. The CDR3 bases are TGTGCCAGCAGTACGACTAGCGGGGGGGAGACCCAGTACTTC.

The table lists this clone with a count of one. The genes are TRBV4-1 and TRBJ2-3; TRBD2 agrees at 10 bases. This CDR3 comprises 18 residues. Germline trimming cut 0 bases from V and 4 bases from J; bases unmatched to any gene: 10. The germline V gene has CDR1 MGHRA and CDR2 YSYEKL. In nucleotides, the CDR3 is TGCGCCAGCAGCCAAGATCAAAGCGGGGGGGCCTACGCAGATACGCAGTATTTT. Amino acids: CASSQDQSGGAYADTQYF.

The V call is TRBV29-1, the J call TRBJ1-1; D call uncertain. Germline V lookup: CDR1 SQVTM, CDR2 ANQGSEA. The CDR3 extends over 8 amino acids. The V and J ends lost 3 bases and 11 bases respectively, with 4 bases between them. The CDR3 DNA is TGCAGCGTTGATTTGGCTTTCTTT. Translation gives CSVDLAFF.

The chain employs TRBV5-1 and TRBJ1-1; D is perhaps TRBD1 (5 bases). Germline CDR1 is SGHRS and CDR2 is YFSETQ. The CDR3 loop spans 13 amino acids. Trimming shortened V by 4 bases and J by 6 bases, and 13 bases separated the two germline ends. The CDR3 protein is CASSQTVVSEAFF. In nucleotides, the CDR3 is TGCGCCAGCAGCCAGACAGTAGTTTCTGAAGCTTTCTTT.

V is TRBV30 and J is TRBJ2-5, with D hard to call. V lost 4 bases to trimming and J lost 2 bases, with 17 bases between them. Germline CDR1 and CDR2: GTSNPN and SVGIG (reference sequence). The CDR3 covers 15 residues. CDR3 DNA: TGTGCCTGGACCATTCCAGACATGGGACAAGAGACCCAGTACTTC. This sequence encodes CAWTIPDMGQETQYF.

CDR3 in DNA: TGTGCCAGTAGTATAGGGCCTCCGGGACAGGGGGCCTATGGCTACACCTTC. Translating gives CASSIGPPGQGAYGYTF. The chain is built from TRBV19 and TRBJ1-2; 12 bases line up with TRBD1. Losses at the gene ends were 1 base for V and 4 bases for J; bases not matched to a gene: 7. CDR1 is LNHDA, CDR2 SQIVND, per germline (reference sequence). The CDR3 has 17 amino acids.